This T cell receptor beta chain originates from a study of shared clonotypes between healthy human individuals. At a deep level, the assay was run. Clones were sequenced by immunoSEQ multiplex PCR, and TCRdb holds only the in-frame ones, with some missing. The sample records roughly 1,600,000 clones, around 98.5% being singletons. The CDR3 is 17 residues long. Germline V gene lookup returns CDR1 SGHTA and CDR2 FQGTGA. With V trimmed by 6 bases and J by 0 bases, 13 bases remained unmatched. The genes are TRBV7-3 and TRBJ2-7; TRBD1 aligns across 8 bases. This TCR derives from a man aged 30 to 45 in good health. Sequenced: naive CD4+ T cells sorted from blood. Indicated subset: CD45RA+ positively selected. The CDR3 nucleotides are TGTGCCAGCAGTTTAGGACAGGGAGATCCCTCCTCCTACGAGCAGTACTTC. This sequence encodes CASSLGQGDPSSYEQYF. Full variable domain (remainder filled in from reference TRBV7-3 and TRBJ2-7): GAGVSQTPSNKVTEKGKYVELRCDPISGHTALYWYRQSLGQGPEFLIYFQGTGAADDSGLPNDRFFAVRPEGSVSTLKIQRTERGDSAVYLCASSLGQGDPSSYEQYFGPGTRLTVT.